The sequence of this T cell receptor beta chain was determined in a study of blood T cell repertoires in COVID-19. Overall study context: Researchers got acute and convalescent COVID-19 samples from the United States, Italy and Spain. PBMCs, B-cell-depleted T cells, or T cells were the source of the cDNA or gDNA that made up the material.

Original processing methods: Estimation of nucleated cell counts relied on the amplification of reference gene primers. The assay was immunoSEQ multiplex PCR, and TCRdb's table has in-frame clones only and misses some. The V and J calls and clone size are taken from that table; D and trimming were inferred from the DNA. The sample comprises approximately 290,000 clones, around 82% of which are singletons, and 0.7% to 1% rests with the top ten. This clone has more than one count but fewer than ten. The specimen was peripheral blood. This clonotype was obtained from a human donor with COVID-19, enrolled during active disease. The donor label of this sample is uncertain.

CDR3 protein: CASSATTGSIYGYTF. The CDR3 DNA sequence: TGTGCCAGCAGTGCCACGACAGGGAGCATCTATGGCTACACCTTC. J is TRBJ1-2 and V is TRBV6-4, with 7 bases aligning to TRBD1. From germline, CDR1 is MRHNA and CDR2 SNTAGT. This CDR3 spans 15 amino acids. V gave up 4 bases and J gave up 4 bases; unmatched junction bases: 9.